The source of this T cell receptor (beta chain) is a study of blood T cells in healthy people across ages (dated by TCRdb to between 2014 and 2017). Regarding the research as a whole: In model experiments, template switching captured roughly one uniquely barcoded TCR beta cDNA molecule for every two T cells. Using deep sequencing normalized with unique cDNA molecular identifiers, the study measured how TCR beta repertoire diversity changes with age. Using the same blood draw, the study looked at two additional independent replicas of 1 million unique cDNA reads for two donors, one aged 18 to 30 and the other aged 80 or older. To avoid experimental bias, donors of different ages were randomly spread across the sequencing lanes. Four age groups were formed from the donors: young (average approximately 15 years), middle-aged (just under 40), aged (over 55) and long-lived (roughly 88). What the authors observed across the whole study: Estimates of total diversity from one million sequenced T cells were regarded as lower bounds and underestimates. Because the CMV infection status of the donors was unknown, age-related changes in expanded clonotypes may potentially have been confounded. The long-lived group showed more naive CD4+ T cells, fewer expanded clones and increased TCR diversity than the aged group, suggesting age selection. There was a strong correlation between observed TCR beta diversity and the percentage of naive T cells measured by flow cytometry. Because profiling used bulk unsorted PBMCs, naive and antigen-experienced compartments could not be compared conclusively. As age increased, observed TCR beta diversity per million T cells dropped in a roughly linear way, and a significant reduction was already evident by age around 41.

The 39 donors, aged about 6 to 95 years, were systemically healthy Caucasian individuals from Russia. Roughly 10 milliliters of peripheral blood were drawn from each donor into EDTA-treated Vacutainer tubes. PBMCs were isolated by Ficoll-Paque density-gradient centrifugation, with at least 7 million obtained per sample. Total RNA was extracted from PBMCs with Trizol reagent, with at least 6 micrograms obtained per sample. For every donor, an aliquot of PBMCs went through flow cytometry to measure the percentages of naive CD45RAhigh/CD27high T cells. Library creation used 5' RACE. Instrument on record: Illumina HiSeq 2500. A second PCR of about 6 to 12 cycles was run with a J-beta primer mix and a sample-barcoded 5' primer. A template-switch 5' adaptor carrying 12 random nucleotides introduced a unique molecular identifier onto each TCR beta cDNA molecule. Each sample yielded at least 2.5 million CDR3-containing paired-end reads. All of the RNA was converted into first-strand cDNA using the Mint cDNA synthesis kit, with a TRBC-specific oligonucleotide serving as the primer. Following uracil-DNA glycosylase treatment, a first 18-cycle PCR with universal primers M1SS and BC2_uni_R was performed on all cDNA. Per the original workflow: Normalization of each sample was performed by random selection of 1 million high-quality reads, each carrying a distinct molecular identifier. Instead of being binned into consensus sequences, reads that shared molecular identifiers were thrown out. CDR3 identification, clonotype clustering and error correction used MiTCR with a Q25 quality threshold and the strictest error-elimination algorithm. Lower-bound total TCR beta diversity was estimated with a nonparametric unseen species model using Euler transformation. In-frame beta chains were kept once TCRdb had trimmed the public reads at Q25 with fastp and called clones with MiXCR. Each entry merges the rows of one CDR3 protein and shows their most common DNA and genes. The V and J calls here are based on TCRdb, not the publication. The sample profile shows about 1.6 million distinct CDR3 sequences; around 35% of them were found once. About 11% of the sample is held by the ten biggest clonotypes.

Worth noting for this clonotype: Which antigen it targets is not known. Base qualities are missing; no much larger clone stands one base away.

Sequences were obtained from blood. This receptor was taken from a woman aged 30 to 39 in good health.

The CDR3 sequence is CSAPTGAAGLNYGYTF. The nucleotide sequence reads as follows: TGCAGTGCTCCTACGGGGGCCGCAGGGCTTAACTATGGCTACACCTTC. The sequence links TRBV20-1 to TRBJ1-2, with a weak D call of TRBD1 (6 bases match). The CDR3 numbers 16 residues from cysteine through phenylalanine. Only the CDR3 part of the read is kept: 48 bases, read in frame from the first base. V sheds 5 bases and J sheds 1 base, leaving 20 bases between their ends. CDR1 and CDR2, per the germline V gene (reference sequence), are DFQATT and SNEGSKA.